The entry that follows covers one TCR beta chain sequence. No antigen is known for it. The CDR3 runs 14 residues. V was clipped by 8 bases and J by 5 bases; unmatched bases: 11. CDR1 is SGHAT and CDR2 is FQDESV in the germline V gene (reference sequence). The entry originates in a study of T cell responses to AZD1222 COVID-19 vaccine. Study results and caveats: Donors in the cohort were predominantly white British and more often female, and clonal diversity was possibly underestimated.

Method: immunoSEQ multiplex PCR; TCRdb's copy keeps in-frame clones and lacks some. The top ten clones hold less than 2% of a sample with some 150,000 clones, around 90% of them seen once. The TCR originated in an adult who received the AZD1222 COVID-19 vaccine. Specimen: peripheral blood, collected 28 days after the second AZD1222 dose. This chain joins TRBV11-1 and TRBJ1-1; 7 bases are a match to TRBD1. CDR3 DNA sequence: TGTGCCAGCTCTTGGACAGGCGTTACTACTGAAGCTTTCTTT. Translated, it gives CASSWTGVTTEAFF.